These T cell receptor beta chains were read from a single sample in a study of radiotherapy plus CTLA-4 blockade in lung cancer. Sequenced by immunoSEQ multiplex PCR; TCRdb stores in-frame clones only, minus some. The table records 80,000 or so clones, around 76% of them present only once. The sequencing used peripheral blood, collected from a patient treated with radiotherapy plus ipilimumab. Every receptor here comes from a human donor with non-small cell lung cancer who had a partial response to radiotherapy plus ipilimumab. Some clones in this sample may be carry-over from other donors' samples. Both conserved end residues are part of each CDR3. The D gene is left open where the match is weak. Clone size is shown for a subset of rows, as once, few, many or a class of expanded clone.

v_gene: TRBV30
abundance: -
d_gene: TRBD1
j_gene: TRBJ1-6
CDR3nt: TGTGCCTGCAAACAGGGGAGCTCCTATAATTCACCCCTCCACTTT
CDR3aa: CACKQGSSYNSPLHF

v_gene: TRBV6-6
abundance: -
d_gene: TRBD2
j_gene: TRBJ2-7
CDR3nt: TGTGCCAGCAGTCTAGCGGGGGCCTACGAGCAGTACTTC
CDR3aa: CASSLAGAYEQYF

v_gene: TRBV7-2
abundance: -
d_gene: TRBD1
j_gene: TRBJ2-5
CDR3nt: TGTGCCAGCAGCCGGCCCGACAGGGAACAAGAGACCCAGTACTTC
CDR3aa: CASSRPDREQETQYF

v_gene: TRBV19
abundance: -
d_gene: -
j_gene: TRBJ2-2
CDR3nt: TGTGCCAGTAAGAGTCAGGGTGACACCGGGGAGCTGTTTTTT
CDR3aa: CASKSQGDTGELFF

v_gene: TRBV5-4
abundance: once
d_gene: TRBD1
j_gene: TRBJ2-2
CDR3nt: TGTGCCAGCGTCGGCGGGACAGGGAGTACCGGGGAGCTGTTTTTT
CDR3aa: CASVGGTGSTGELFF

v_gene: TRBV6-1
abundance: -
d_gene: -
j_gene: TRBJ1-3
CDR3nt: TGTGCCAGCAGTCCAGGGTCCCTCTCTGGAAACACCATATATTTT
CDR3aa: CASSPGSLSGNTIYF

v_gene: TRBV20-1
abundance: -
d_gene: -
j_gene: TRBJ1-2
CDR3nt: TGCAGTGCTAGAGACGCTGGCGGCTACACCTTC
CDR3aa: CSARDAGGYTF

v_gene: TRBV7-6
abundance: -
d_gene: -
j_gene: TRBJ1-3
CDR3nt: TGTGCCAGCAGCCCCGGGACAACCATCTCTGGAAACACCATATATTTT
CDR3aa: CASSPGTTISGNTIYF

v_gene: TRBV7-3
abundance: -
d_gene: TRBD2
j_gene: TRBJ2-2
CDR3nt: TGTGCCAGCAGCCCTACCCCGGGACTAGCGGGAAACACCGGGGAGCTGTTTTTT
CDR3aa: CASSPTPGLAGNTGELFF

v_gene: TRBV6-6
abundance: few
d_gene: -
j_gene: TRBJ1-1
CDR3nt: TGTGCCAGCAGTCTACAGGAGAACACTGAAGCTTTCTTT
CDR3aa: CASSLQENTEAFF

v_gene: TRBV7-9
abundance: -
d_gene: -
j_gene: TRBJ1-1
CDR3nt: TGTGCCAGCAGCTCAGGTGTTTTCGAAGCTTTCTTT
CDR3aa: CASSSGVFEAFF

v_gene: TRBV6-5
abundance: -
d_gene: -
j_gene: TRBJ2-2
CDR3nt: TGTGCCAGCAGCCCGCCGAGAAACGGGGAGCTGTTTTTT
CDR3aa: CASSPPRNGELFF

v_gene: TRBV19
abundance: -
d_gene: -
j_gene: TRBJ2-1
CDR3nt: TGTGCCAGTAGTTTGGCGAGGATACTACCCCTAAAAGGGAGGAGCTCCTACAATGAGCAGTTCTTC
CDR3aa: CASSLARILPLKGRSSYNEQFF

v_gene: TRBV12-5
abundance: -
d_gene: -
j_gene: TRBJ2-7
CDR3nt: TGTGCTAGTACCGGGGCCTACGAGCAGTACTTC
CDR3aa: CASTGAYEQYF

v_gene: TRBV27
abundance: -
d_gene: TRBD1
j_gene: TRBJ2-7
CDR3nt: TGTGCCAGCAGTTTAAAAGGACAGGGGCCCTACGAGCAGTACTTC
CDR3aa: CASSLKGQGPYEQYF

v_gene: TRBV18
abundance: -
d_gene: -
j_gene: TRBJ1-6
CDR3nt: TGTGCCAGCTCACCCCCGACAGTCGGTTCACCCCTCCACTTT
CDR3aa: CASSPPTVGSPLHF

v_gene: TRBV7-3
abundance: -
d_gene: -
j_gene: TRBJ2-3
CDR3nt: TGTGCCAGCAGCCCAAGCGTGAGCACAGATACGCAGTATTTT
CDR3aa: CASSPSVSTDTQYF